These 15 T cell receptor beta chains came from one sample sequenced in a study of blood T cell repertoires in COVID-19. This table comes from immunoSEQ multiplex PCR, and its TCRdb copy is limited to in-frame clones, with some not included. The sample lists 140,000 or so clones, around 82% seen once, with roughly 7.3% in the top ten. The sequencing sample was made of peripheral blood. The source of these receptors is a human donor in a cohort sampled during active COVID-19.

The genes are TRBV14 and TRBJ1-1; the match to TRBD1 covers 9 bases. CDR3 length: 14 residues. Trimming took 4 bases from V and 5 from J; bases not matched to a gene: 5. The germline CDR1 and CDR2 sequences are SGHDN and FVKESK. The CDR3 spells CASSRGQGRTEAFF. The CDR3 coding sequence is TGTGCCAGCAGCCGCGGACAGGGGAGGACTGAAGCTTTCTTT. The variable domain in full, with the rest retrieved from reference TRBV14 and TRBJ1-1, is EAGVTQFPSHSVIEKGQTVTLRCDPISGHDNLYWYRRVMGKEIKFLLHFVKESKQDESGMPNNRFLAERTGGTYSTLKVQPAELEDSGVYFCASSRGQGRTEAFFGQGTRLTVV.

The rearrangement joins TRBV24-1 to TRBJ2-7, with D possibly TRBD1 on 6 matching bases. Germline CDR1 and CDR2: KGHDR and SFDVKD. The CDR3 has 14 amino acids. V lost 3 bases to trimming and J lost 2 bases, with 10 bases between them. The CDR3 DNA reads TGTGCCACCAGTGATAACAGGGCCCCCTACGAGCAGTACTTC. This translates into CATSDNRAPYEQYF.

The table lists this clone with a few counts. The rearrangement joins TRBV6-6 to TRBJ1-5, with 9 bases fitting TRBD1. This CDR3 has 16 amino acids. The germline V gene has CDR1 MNHNY and CDR2 SVGAGI (reference sequence). Trimming cost V 7 bases and J 1 base; bases outside gene matches: 8. The CDR3 sequence: CASTDSGTGSNQPQHF. The CDR3 DNA reads as TGTGCCAGCACAGACTCCGGGACAGGGAGCAATCAGCCCCAGCATTTT.

V and J are TRBV7-2 and TRBJ2-2; TRBD1 agrees at 11 bases. Looked up from germline, CDR1 is SGHTA and CDR2 is FQGNSA. This CDR3 comprises 18 residues. V shed 0 bases and J 5 bases; nucleotides not matched to a gene: 8. The CDR3 bases are TGTGCCAGCAGCTTAGCCCCTCAGGACAGGGGGCAAACCGGGGAGCTGTTTTTT. It codes for CASSLAPQDRGQTGELFF.

This sequence joins TRBV25-1 and TRBJ1-1; D is perhaps TRBD1 (5 bases). This CDR3 contains 14 residues. The germline V gene has CDR1 MGHDK and CDR2 SYGVNS. The V and J ends lost 2 bases and 0 bases respectively, with 7 bases between them. CDR3 sequence: CASSETGVNTEAFF. The CDR3 DNA sequence: TGTGCCAGCAGTGAAACAGGAGTGAACACTGAAGCTTTCTTT.

This chain joins TRBV5-1 and TRBJ2-7; D is uncertain. From germline, CDR1 is SGHRS and CDR2 YFSETQ. V was trimmed by 2 bases and J by 2 bases, leaving 14 bases between them. The CDR3 is 15 amino acids. CDR3 region: CASSLIMGTTYEQYF. The CDR3 DNA reads TGCGCCAGCAGCTTAATAATGGGCACAACCTACGAGCAGTACTTC.

The rearrangement uses TRBV5-1 and TRBJ1-6; TRBD1 agrees at 8 bases. Germline V gives CDR1 SGHRS, CDR2 YFSETQ. CDR3 size: 15 residues. After removal of 4 bases from V and 13 bases from J, the junction contained 13 bases not matched to a gene. CDR3 bases: TGCGCCAGCAGCCCTATGACAGGGGAACTTAGGCCCCTCCACTTT. Its protein product is CASSPMTGELRPLHF.

The genes are TRBV7-8 and TRBJ2-7, with D uncertain. Between the trimmed V and J ends, which lost 1 base and 7 bases, there was a span of 11 bases. The V gene's germline CDR1 is SGHVS and CDR2 FQNEAQ. The CDR3 has 13 amino acids. The CDR3 DNA sequence: TGTGCCAGCAGCTTAGATGTTTTCGCGGAGCAGTACTTC. Protein: CASSLDVFAEQYF.

The chain combines TRBV21-1 with TRBJ1-6. TRBV21-1 corresponds to a pseudogene. The CDR3 contains 14 residues. CDR3 coding DNA: TGTGCCAGCAGCAAAGTGCACCGGGTCTCACCCCTCCACTTT. Translated, it gives CASSKVHRVSPLHF.

The chain couples TRBV3-1 (or the pseudogene TRBV3-2) to TRBJ2-3; the match to TRBD2 covers 13 bases. CDR1 and CDR2 (germline): LGHDT, YNNKEL (reference sequence). There are 16 residues in the CDR3. Trimming removed 5 bases from V and 6 bases from J; junction bases left unmatched: 8. The CDR3 spells CASSSRLTSGGDTQYF. CDR3 DNA sequence: TGTGCCAGCAGCTCTCGTTTGACTAGCGGGGGGGATACGCAGTATTTT.

The V gene is TRBV5-6, the J gene TRBJ2-1; D is possibly TRBD1 (6 bases). CDR3 length equals 15 residues. Germline CDR1 SGHDT, CDR2 YYEEEE. Trimming took off 5 bases at V and 2 bases at J, with 14 bases between the two ends. CDR3 DNA: TGTGCCAGCAGAAGGAGGACAGTAGCCTACAATGAGCAGTTCTTC. It yields the protein CASRRRTVAYNEQFF.

The chain carries TRBV7-2 and TRBJ1-5; 9 nucleotides agree with TRBD1. Germline V gives CDR1 SGHTA, CDR2 FQGNSA. V lost 4 bases and J lost 6; bases outside the gene matches: 10. This CDR3 comprises 16 residues. The CDR3 coding sequence is TGTGCCAGCAGCTCATCCGGGACAGGGTACCCTCAGCCCCAGCATTTT. This codes for CASSSSGTGYPQPQHF.

This chain uses TRBV4-1 with TRBJ2-5; TRBD1 agrees at 9 bases. This CDR3 region has 16 residues. The V and J ends lost 6 bases and 5 bases, in that order; junction bases with no gene match: 13. Germline CDR1 reads MGHRA; CDR2 reads YSYEKL. CDR3 coding DNA: TGCGCCAGCAGTTCCAATCCCGGGACAGGGCGGGAGACCCAGTACTTC. Translation gives CASSSNPGTGRETQYF.

V usage is TRBV2 and J usage is TRBJ1-2; D call uncertain. Germline V gene data show CDR1 as SNHLY and CDR2 as FYNNEI. Deletions cut 6 bases from V and 6 bases from J, with 8 bases between. The CDR3 is made up of 11 amino acids. The CDR3 region has the DNA TGTGCCAGCAGGGACTTGAATGGCTACACCTTC. This encodes CASRDLNGYTF.

The chain recombines TRBV19 with TRBJ2-1, with 9 nucleotides matching TRBD2. The CDR3 is made up of 17 amino acids. The V segment lost 3 bases and the J segment 1 base; nucleotides outside the gene matches: 7. CDR1 is LNHDA and CDR2 is SQIVND in the germline V gene (reference sequence). The CDR3 region has the DNA TGTGCCAGTAGTATCGCGAGCGGGGGGTCATCCTACAATGAGCAGTTCTTC. It translates to CASSIASGGSSYNEQFF.